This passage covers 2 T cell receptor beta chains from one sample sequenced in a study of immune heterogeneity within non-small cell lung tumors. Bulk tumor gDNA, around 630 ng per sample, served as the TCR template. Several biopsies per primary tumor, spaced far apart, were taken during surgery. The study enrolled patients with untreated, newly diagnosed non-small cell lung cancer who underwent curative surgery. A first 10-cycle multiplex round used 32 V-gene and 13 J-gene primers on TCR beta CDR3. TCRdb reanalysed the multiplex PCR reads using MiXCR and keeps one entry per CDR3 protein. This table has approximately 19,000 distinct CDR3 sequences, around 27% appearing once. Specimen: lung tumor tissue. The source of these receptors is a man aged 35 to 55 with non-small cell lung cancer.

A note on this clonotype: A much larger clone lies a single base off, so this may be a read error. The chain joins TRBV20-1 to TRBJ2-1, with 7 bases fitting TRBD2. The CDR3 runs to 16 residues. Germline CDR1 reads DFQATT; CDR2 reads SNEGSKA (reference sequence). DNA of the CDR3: TGCAGTTCTAGTTTTCCTGGCGGGAGATCTAACAATGAGCAGTTCTTC. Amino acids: CSSSFPGGRSNNEQFF.

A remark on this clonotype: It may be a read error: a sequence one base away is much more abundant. In DNA, the CDR3 is TGTGCCAGCAGTTTCGGGCCCAGCGGGAGGGACTACAATGATCAGTTCTTC. Its protein is CASSFGPSGRDYNDQFF. This chain connects TRBV12-3 or TRBV12-4 to TRBJ2-1; 10 positions agree with TRBD2. This CDR3 is 17 amino acids long.